The 10 T cell receptor beta chains presented below share a single source sample, sequenced in a study of T cell responses to AZD1222 COVID-19 vaccine. Generated by immunoSEQ multiplex PCR, the TCRdb table keeps only in-frame clones and is missing some. Of 130,000 or so clones listed, about 82% are singletons. The specimen was peripheral blood, collected 28 days after the second dose of the MenACWY control vaccine. The receptor source for this set is an adult who received the MenACWY meningococcal vaccine as a control.

This clone has a handful of counts. This chain uses TRBV5-5 with TRBJ1-1; the D gene is possibly TRBD1 (5 bases). Germline loops: CDR1 SGHKS, CDR2 YYEKEE (reference sequence). V was clipped by 2 bases and J by 3 bases, with 14 bases between them. The CDR3 is 15 amino acids. Written as DNA, the CDR3 is TGTGCCAGCAGCTTCGCTTCGGGGACGCACACTGAAGCTTTCTTT. This sequence encodes CASSFASGTHTEAFF.

The V gene is TRBV5-6, the J gene TRBJ1-4, with no clear D. With 0 bases removed from V and 1 base from J, the gap between germline ends came to 7 bases. This CDR3 is 15 amino acids long. Per germline, CDR1 SGHDT and CDR2 YYEEEE. The CDR3 here is CASSLAYGTNEKLFF. The CDR3 region has the DNA TGTGCCAGCAGCTTGGCCTATGGAACTAATGAAAAACTGTTTTTT.

The rearrangement links TRBV30 to TRBJ2-1, with D hard to call. The V end was cut by 2 bases, the J end by 4 bases, with 15 bases between. The germline V gene encodes CDR1 GTSNPN and CDR2 SVGIG (reference sequence). The CDR3 runs to 15 residues. CDR3 sequence: CAWSWSSRPYNEQFF. The CDR3 nucleotides read TGTGCCTGGAGTTGGTCCAGCCGCCCTTACAATGAGCAGTTCTTC.

As to this clone: The junction departs from the called germline gene at one end, perhaps through a read error. J is TRBJ2-3 and V is TRBV27, with TRBD2 matching 8 bases. Germline-derived CDR1 and CDR2 are MNHEY and SMNVEV (reference sequence). There are 13 residues in the CDR3. The CDR3 loop is CAGSLGGGFSQYF. CDR3 sequence (DNA): TGTGCCGGCAGTTTGGGCGGGGGGTTCAGTCAGTATTTT.

The rearrangement uses TRBV7-2 and TRBJ1-5; D ambiguous. V lost 5 bases to trimming and J lost 5 bases, with 10 bases between them. Germline V gene data show CDR1 as SGHTA and CDR2 as FQGNSA. This CDR3 has 13 residues. The CDR3 DNA reads TGTGCCAGCAGCCGCTACTTTCATCAGCCCCAGCATTTT. Translating it yields CASSRYFHQPQHF.

The chain couples TRBV4-1 to TRBJ2-3; 7 bases line up with TRBD1. This CDR3 region has 16 residues. The ends lost 0 bases at V and 6 bases at J; junction bases unmatched: 9. The V gene's germline CDR1 is MGHRA and CDR2 YSYEKL. For the CDR3, the DNA is TGCGCCAGCAGCCAAGAAGGGGGCCAGGTTAGGGATACGCAGTATTTT. Its translation: CASSQEGGQVRDTQYF.

The chain couples TRBV10-3 to TRBJ1-5; TRBD1 matches 12 bases. V was pared by 6 bases and J by 5 bases, with 5 bases of the junction left unmatched. The germline CDR1 and CDR2 sequences are ENHRY and SYGVKD. The CDR3 sequence is 15 residues long. The CDR3 DNA reads as TGTGCCATCAGGTCCGGGACAGGGGGCTATCAGCCCCAGCATTTT. Translating it yields CAIRSGTGGYQPQHF.

The rearrangement joins TRBV12-3 or TRBV12-4 to TRBJ1-2; a weak D match, TRBD1 (5 bases). Trimming took off 6 bases at V and 8 bases at J, with 16 bases between the two ends. The CDR3 contains 13 residues. The CDR3 DNA follows: TGTGCCAGCAGCCCCCAGGTGGGGGGAGGCTACACCTTC. It translates to CASSPQVGGGYTF.

V usage is TRBV6-6 and J usage is TRBJ1-1, with unresolved D. The CDR3 contains 13 residues. The germline V gene encodes CDR1 MNHNY and CDR2 SVGAGI (reference sequence). V was clipped by 10 bases and J by 5 bases, with 17 bases between them. The CDR3 bases are TGTGCCACCCAACCGGGAGAGGGTACTGAAGCTTTCTTT. Amino acids: CATQPGEGTEAFF.

V is TRBV6-2 or TRBV6-3 and J is TRBJ2-1; D perhaps matches TRBD1 (5 bases). V gave up 2 bases and J gave up 6 bases, with 20 bases separating them. The CDR3 contains 17 residues. Germline V lookup: CDR1 MNHEY, CDR2 SVGEGT. CDR3 region: CASSYNLGQTQGNEQFF. The CDR3 bases are TGTGCCAGCAGTTACAATCTGGGGCAAACCCAGGGCAATGAGCAGTTCTTC.